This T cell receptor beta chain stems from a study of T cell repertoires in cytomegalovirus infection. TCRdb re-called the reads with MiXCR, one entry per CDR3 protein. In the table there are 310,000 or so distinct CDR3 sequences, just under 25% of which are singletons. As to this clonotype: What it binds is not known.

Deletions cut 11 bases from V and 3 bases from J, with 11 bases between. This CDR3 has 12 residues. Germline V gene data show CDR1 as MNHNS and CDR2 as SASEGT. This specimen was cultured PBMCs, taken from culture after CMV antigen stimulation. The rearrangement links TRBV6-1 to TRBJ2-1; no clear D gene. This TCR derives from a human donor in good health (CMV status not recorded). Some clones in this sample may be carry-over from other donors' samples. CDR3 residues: CAAYSGYNEQFF. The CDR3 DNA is TGTGCCGCCTACTCGGGCTACAATGAGCAGTTCTTC.